The clone carrying this T cell receptor (beta chain) is a singleton in its sample. This table comes from immunoSEQ multiplex PCR, and its TCRdb copy is limited to in-frame clones, with some not included. The sample yields a few hundred thousand clones, 97% seen once. With 6 bases removed from V and 5 bases from J, the gap between germline ends came to 17 bases. CDR1 is SGHNT and CDR2 is YENEEA in the germline V gene. The CDR3 is made up of 15 amino acids. The sample is drawn from a study of shared clonotypes between healthy human individuals. The sequencing sample was made of naive CD4+ T cells sorted from blood. Documented subset: CD45RA+ positively selected. The sequence was collected from a woman aged 25 to 39 in good health. The chain recombines TRBV11-3 with TRBJ2-1; tentatively, D is TRBD2 (6 bases). This CDR3 reads CASRDVGGTDNEQFF. CDR3 sequence (DNA): TGTGCCAGCAGAGACGTCGGCGGGACGGACAATGAGCAGTTCTTC.